These 22 T cell receptor beta chains share one sample of origin, sequenced in a study of cytomegalovirus exposure and HLA in healthy donors. 13 Jbeta primers and 60 Vbeta primers were used for the PCR. Only in-frame clones appear in the TCRdb table, and some are missing; sequencing was by immunoSEQ multiplex PCR. This table holds about 89,000 clones, approximately 70% found once. Material for sequencing was PBMCs. The receptors were sampled from a young man in good health and CMV-seronegative.

This clone was observed a few times. The chain links TRBV5-1 to TRBJ2-1; 9 positions agree with TRBD2. This CDR3 has 19 residues. Germline CDR1 is SGHRS and CDR2 is YFSETQ. Germline trimming cut 2 bases from V and 0 bases from J; bases unmatched to any gene: 12. The CDR3 sequence: CASSFGMNSGRSSYNEQFF. The DNA for the CDR3 is TGCGCCAGCAGCTTTGGTATGAATAGCGGGAGAAGCTCCTACAATGAGCAGTTCTTC.

V is TRBV4-2 and J is TRBJ2-2; D call uncertain. Germline V gives CDR1 LGHNA, CDR2 YNFKEQ. The CDR3 runs to 16 residues. The V end lost 0 bases, the J end lost 2 bases, and 10 bases lay between the germline ends. CDR3 loop: CASSQDWASNTGELFF. CDR3 nucleotides: TGTGCCAGCAGCCAAGATTGGGCCTCCAACACCGGGGAGCTGTTTTTT.

The chain carries TRBV15 and TRBJ1-5; D might be TRBD1 (6 bases). Germline V gene lookup returns CDR1 LNHNV and CDR2 YYDKDF (reference sequence). The ends were cut back, 0 bases at V and 2 bases at J, with 11 bases in the middle. CDR3 length: 16 amino acids. CDR3 protein: CATSRETYRGNQPQHF. CDR3 DNA: TGTGCCACCAGCAGAGAGACATACAGGGGCAATCAGCCCCAGCATTTT.

This clone was seen more than once but under ten times. The rearrangement uses TRBV30 and TRBJ1-4; D not resolved. Germline CDR1 GTSNPN, CDR2 SVGIG (reference sequence). This CDR3 contains 14 residues. V dropped 3 bases and J dropped 6 bases, with 14 bases sitting between them. For the CDR3, the DNA is TGTGCCTGGAGCCCTAGGCGTTATGATGAAAAACTGTTTTTT. It is translated as CAWSPRRYDEKLFF.

V usage is TRBV10-3 and J usage is TRBJ1-1; D unclear. V dropped 4 bases and J dropped 7 bases, with 10 bases sitting between them. The germline V gene encodes CDR1 ENHRY and CDR2 SYGVKD. The CDR3 extends over 12 amino acids. As DNA, the CDR3 is TGTGCCATCAGTGTAAACGGGATTGAAGCTTTCTTT. This sequence encodes CAISVNGIEAFF.

CDR3: CASRPPGRPLHF. The CDR3 DNA reads TGTGCCAGCAGACCCCCCGGGAGACCCCTCCACTTT. The chain has TRBV2 and TRBJ1-6; D call uncertain. Looked up from germline, CDR1 is SNHLY and CDR2 is FYNNEI. V lost 6 bases, J lost 12 bases, and 12 bases lay in between. The CDR3 length is 12 residues.

V is TRBV7-3 and J is TRBJ2-3; 9 nucleotides align to TRBD2. V trimming: 2 bases; J trimming: 1 base; junction bases outside the gene matches: 10. The germline gives CDR1 SGHTA, CDR2 FQGTGA. The CDR3 totals 18 residues. CDR3 in amino acids: CASSLWASGARGTDTQYF. The CDR3 nucleotides are TGTGCCAGCAGCTTATGGGCTAGCGGGGCCCGGGGCACAGATACGCAGTATTTT.

This chain uses TRBV27 with TRBJ1-5; TRBD1 matches at 7 bases. CDR3 length equals 17 residues. J lost 0 bases, V lost 7 bases, and 12 bases had no gene match. Germline CDR1 and CDR2: MNHEY and SMNVEV (reference sequence). CDR3 in DNA: TGTGCCAGCACCTCACTGGGACAGCTAAATAGCAATCAGCCCCAGCATTTT. Protein sequence: CASTSLGQLNSNQPQHF.

The DNA of the CDR3 is TGCGCCAGCAGCCCGGGACTAGCGGGAGGCTACGAGCAGTACTTC. This gives the protein CASSPGLAGGYEQYF. The chain couples TRBV4-1 to TRBJ2-5; 15 bases are shared with TRBD2. The end of the DNA is better explained by TRBJ2-7, so the J call may be wrong. The germline V gene encodes CDR1 MGHRA and CDR2 YSYEKL. The length of the CDR3 is 15 residues.

A few counts support this clone. This chain links TRBV19 with TRBJ1-5, with TRBD1 matching 8 bases. With V trimmed by 7 bases and J by 3 bases, 2 bases remained unmatched. Germline lookup yields CDR1 LNHDA and CDR2 SQIVND (reference sequence). This CDR3 region has 13 residues. The CDR3 sequence is CASTTGVNQPQHF. The CDR3 nucleotides read TGTGCCAGTACGACAGGGGTCAATCAGCCCCAGCATTTT.

The CDR3, as DNA: TGCGCCAGCAGCCAATACCGGGACAGGGAGGCCTATGGCTACACCTTC. Translation: CASSQYRDREAYGYTF. This rearrangement joins TRBV4-3 to TRBJ1-2, with 9 bases matching TRBD1. This CDR3 is 16 amino acids long. The junction had 8 bases not matched to a gene; V was cut back by 2 bases and J by 4 bases. CDR1 and CDR2 (germline): LGHNA, YSLEER.

J is TRBJ2-7 and V is TRBV27, with D perhaps matching TRBD2 (6 bases). V was trimmed by 0 bases and J by 2 bases, leaving 11 bases between them. CDR3 length equals 15 residues. Germline loops: CDR1 MNHEY, CDR2 SMNVEV (reference sequence). The DNA for the CDR3 is TGTGCCAGCAGTTTATCGGCTAGCGAAACCTACGAGCAGTACTTC. Translation: CASSLSASETYEQYF.

Regarding this clone: In the same sample, other DNA sequences code for this CDR3. The chain recombines TRBV7-8 with TRBJ2-7; D is unclear. CDR1 and CDR2 (germline): SGHVS, FQNEAQ. The V end lost 4 bases, the J end lost 5 bases, and 15 bases lay between the germline ends. The length of the CDR3 is 14 residues. The CDR3 DNA reads TGTGCCAGCAGCTCCTTCGGTAGTCCCGACGAGCAGTACTTC. Amino acids: CASSSFGSPDEQYF.

V gene TRBV7-2 combines with J gene TRBJ2-7; 9 bases are a match to TRBD2. The CDR3 contains 15 residues. Germline V lookup: CDR1 SGHTA, CDR2 FQGNSA. The V gene end was trimmed by 5 bases and the J gene end by 7 bases; junction bases not matched to a gene: 12. The CDR3: CASSLLGLALGEQYF. The DNA of the CDR3 is TGTGCCAGCAGCCTACTCGGACTAGCGCTTGGTGAGCAGTACTTC.

This clone turned up a few times. The CDR3 DNA is TGTGCCAGCAGCGTAGGGGGCAGCGGGGGCTACGAGCAGTACTTC. It translates to CASSVGGSGGYEQYF. The genes are TRBV9 and TRBJ2-7; 8 bases line up with TRBD2. The CDR3 covers 15 residues. The germline CDR1 and CDR2 sequences are SGDLS and YYNGEE. J was trimmed by 3 bases and V by 0 bases; bases with no gene match: 5.

The chain links TRBV30 to TRBJ1-1; 10 nucleotides agree with TRBD1. V was clipped by 5 bases and J by 4 bases; unmatched bases: 4. The germline V gene encodes CDR1 GTSNPN and CDR2 SVGIG (reference sequence). The CDR3 length is 13 residues. The CDR3 reads CAWVGTGATEAFF. CDR3 in DNA: TGTGCCTGGGTCGGGACAGGGGCCACTGAAGCTTTCTTT.

Turning to this clone: In the same sample, other DNA sequences code for this CDR3. This chain uses TRBV4-1 with TRBJ2-2, with D unresolved. Trimming cost V 3 bases and J 1 base, with 6 bases left between them. CDR3 length: 14 amino acids. Germline assignment: CDR1 MGHRA and CDR2 YSYEKL. The DNA of the CDR3 is TGCGCCAGCAGCCAGGCAGGGAACACCGGGGAGCTGTTTTTT. Translated: CASSQAGNTGELFF.

This clone occurred a few times. The chain employs TRBV19 and TRBJ2-7; 8 positions agree with TRBD2. CDR1 is LNHDA, CDR2 SQIVND, per germline (reference sequence). The CDR3 consists of 17 residues. The trim removed 3 bases at V and 5 bases at J, leaving 15 bases unmatched. CDR3 residues: CASSMAASGTRPNEQYF. The CDR3 DNA sequence: TGTGCCAGTAGTATGGCCGCCAGCGGGACTAGACCCAACGAGCAGTACTTC.

J is TRBJ1-5 and V is TRBV30; 7 nucleotides align to TRBD1. The V and J ends lost 3 bases and 7 bases, in that order; junction bases with no gene match: 6. CDR1 is GTSNPN and CDR2 is SVGIG in the germline V gene (reference sequence). The CDR3 loop spans 13 amino acids. CDR3 residues: CAWSRDSSQPQHF. CDR3 DNA sequence: TGTGCCTGGAGCCGGGACAGTTCCCAGCCCCAGCATTTT.

The V gene is TRBV30, the J gene TRBJ1-2, with TRBD1 identical over 7 bases. The germline V gene encodes CDR1 GTSNPN and CDR2 SVGIG (reference sequence). V dropped 4 bases and J dropped 6; count of bases not matched to a gene: 5. CDR3 length equals 12 residues. The CDR3 DNA sequence: TGTGCCTGGATGGAGGGGGCGGATGGCTACACCTTC. Amino acid sequence: CAWMEGADGYTF.

CDR3 amino acids: CASSRGLNTEAFF. The CDR3 DNA follows: TGTGCCAGCAGCCGCGGATTGAACACTGAAGCTTTCTTT. The rearrangement uses TRBV6-5 and TRBJ1-1; D uncertain. Between the trimmed V and J ends, which lost 6 bases and 0 bases, there was a span of 8 bases. Germline CDR1 is MNHEY and CDR2 is SVGAGI. The CDR3 totals 13 residues.

V gene TRBV5-4 combines with J gene TRBJ2-1, with D maybe TRBD1 (5 bases). With 0 bases removed from V and 7 bases from J, the gap between germline ends came to 11 bases. This CDR3 is built from 14 residues. From germline, CDR1 is SGHNT and CDR2 YYREEE (reference sequence). CDR3 amino acids: CASSLEGQQNEQFF. The CDR3 DNA follows: TGTGCCAGCAGCTTGGAGGGGCAACAAAATGAGCAGTTCTTC. Full variable domain (outside the CDR3, taken from reference TRBV5-4 and TRBJ2-1): ETGVTQSPTHLIKTRGQQVTLRCSSQSGHNTVSWYQQALGQGPQFIFQYYREEENGRGNFPPRFSGLQFPNYSSELNVNALELDDSALYLCASSLEGQQNEQFFGPGTRLTVL.